This is a list of T cell receptor beta chains from one sample in a study of blood T cell repertoires in COVID-19. Profiling relied on immunoSEQ multiplex PCR, and the TCRdb table lists in-frame clones only, not all of them. The table lists tens of thousands of clones, approximately 83% of them singletons, with 28% in the top ten. Sequencing used peripheral blood. The receptor source for this set is a human donor in a cohort sampled during active COVID-19. Each CDR3 is given with its conserved first and last residue. D genes are given only for firm matches. For some rows the clone size is stated as once, few or many, or as a class when expanded; others skip it.

clone size | D gene | J gene | V gene | CDR3 DNA | CDR3 protein
once | NA | TRBJ2-2 | TRBV5-1 | TGCGCCAGCAGTTTGACCCCCGAGAGGGGGGAGCTGTTTTTT | CASSLTPERGELFF
NA | TRBD1 | TRBJ1-5 | TRBV23-1 | TGCGCCAGCAGTCAGGGGACAGCGGTCCCCAATCAGCCCCAGCATTTT | CASSQGTAVPNQPQHF
NA | NA | TRBJ1-2 | TRBV7-2 | TGTGCCAGCAGCACCAGATCAGGGTTAACCCAACCCCAGTATGGCTACACCTTC | CASSTRSGLTQPQYGYTF
NA | NA | TRBJ2-3 | TRBV4-2 | TGTGCCAGCAGCCAAGATCCCAGCGGGCGCACAGATACGCAGTATTTT | CASSQDPSGRTDTQYF
NA | TRBD1 | TRBJ2-7 | TRBV7-2 | TGTGCCAGCAGCTCTCGGGACAGGGGGGACTACGAGCAGTACTTC | CASSSRDRGDYEQYF
NA | TRBD1 | TRBJ2-7 | TRBV11-2 | TGTGCCAGCAGCTACGGGACAGGGCGGTACGAGCAGTACTTC | CASSYGTGRYEQYF
NA | NA | TRBJ1-5 | TRBV6-5 | TGTGCCAGCAGTTACTCGTCGGGAAATCAGCCCCAGCATTTT | CASSYSSGNQPQHF
NA | TRBD1 | TRBJ1-5 | TRBV28 | TGTGCCAGCAGAAACGGACAGGGACGTTATAGCAATCAGCCCCAGCATTTT | CASRNGQGRYSNQPQHF
NA | TRBD2 | TRBJ2-2 | TRBV7-9 | TGTGCCAGCAGCCCGGCGGGGGGATATGGCGGGGAGCTGTTTTTT | CASSPAGGYGGELFF
NA | TRBD2 | TRBJ2-5 | TRBV5-1 | TGCGCCAGCAGCTTCTCAACTAGCGGGGGCCGGGGGGAGACCCAGTACTTC | CASSFSTSGGRGETQYF
NA | NA | TRBJ2-7 | TRBV5-7 | TGTGCCAGCAGCCCCCAGGGTCCCCCCTACGAGCAGTACTTC | CASSPQGPPYEQYF
many | NA | TRBJ1-1 | TRBV5-1 | TGCGCCAGCAGCTTGGCCGGAGGAGAGAACACTGAAGCTTTCTTT | CASSLAGGENTEAFF
NA | TRBD1 | TRBJ2-7 | TRBV12-3/TRBV12-4 | TGTGCCAGCAGTCCGGGACAGGGGTACGAGCAGTACTTC | CASSPGQGYEQYF
NA | TRBD1 | TRBJ2-5 | TRBV4-1 | TGCGCCAGCAGCCAAGGACAGGGGACGGAGACCCAGTACTTC | CASSQGQGTETQYF
NA | TRBD1 | TRBJ1-1 | TRBV6-5 | TGTGCCAGCAGTTCTTACAGGGGGCGAACTGAAGCTTTCTTT | CASSSYRGRTEAFF
NA | TRBD1 | TRBJ2-6 | TRBV5-4 | TGTGCCAGCAGCACCAGGGGGACTGGGGCCAACGTCCTGACTTTC | CASSTRGTGANVLTF
NA | NA | TRBJ1-1 | TRBV19 | TGTGCCAGTAGTAAGGTCAGGGTACGGAACACTGAAGCTTTCTTT | CASSKVRVRNTEAFF
NA | TRBD2 | TRBJ2-5 | TRBV20-1 | TGCAGTGCTAGTTTCCTAGCGGGGGGCCCGTACCAAGAGACCCAGTACTTC | CSASFLAGGPYQETQYF
NA | TRBD2 | TRBJ2-1 | TRBV5-4 | TGTGCCAGCACCCGGGGGGGGAGAAACTCCTACAATGAGCAGTTCTTC | CASTRGGRNSYNEQFF
NA | NA | TRBJ2-5 | TRBV4-2 | TGTGCCAGCAGCCAAAGAGAGGGGGCGGCGGGGGAGACCCAGTACTTC | CASSQREGAAGETQYF
NA | NA | TRBJ1-5 | TRBV4-2 | TGTGCCAGCAGCCAAGATGCCGGGCGGGCGAGCGAGCAGCCCCAGCATTTT | CASSQDAGRASEQPQHF
few | TRBD2 | TRBJ2-1 | TRBV4-1 | TGCGCCAGCAGCGAAATGACTAGCATCTACAATGAGCAGTTCTTC | CASSEMTSIYNEQFF
NA | NA | TRBJ1-4 | TRBV7-9 | TGTGCCAGCAGCTCCCCCGGAGGGTTAGCCGAAAAACTGTTTTTT | CASSSPGGLAEKLFF
once | NA | TRBJ1-4 | TRBV9 | TGTGCCAGCAGCGTAGGGGAGGGCACTAATGAAAAACTGTTTTTT | CASSVGEGTNEKLFF
NA | TRBD1 | TRBJ2-1 | TRBV5-4 | TGTGCCAGCAGCTTGGGGGGGACAGGTTTTGTCAATGAGCAGTTCTTC | CASSLGGTGFVNEQFF
NA | TRBD1 | TRBJ2-5 | TRBV19 | TGTGCCAGTAGTACCGGACAGGGTCGGTTTGGTGAGACCCAGTACTTC | CASSTGQGRFGETQYF
NA | NA | TRBJ1-1 | TRBV27 | TGTGCCAGCAGTTTATTGGGCATCTCAGAAGCTTTCTTT | CASSLLGISEAFF
NA | TRBD2 | TRBJ2-1 | TRBV16 | TGTGCCAGCAGCCAAGCTAGCGGGGGGGACAATGAGCAGTTCTTC | CASSQASGGDNEQFF
few | TRBD1 | TRBJ2-7 | TRBV5-1 | TGCGCCAGCAGCAGGGCCGGGACAGCCTACGAGCAGTACTTC | CASSRAGTAYEQYF
once | TRBD1 | TRBJ1-1 | TRBV6-1 | TGTGCCAGCAGTGCCGCCCCTCCGGGACAGATGAACACTGAAGCTTTCTTT | CASSAAPPGQMNTEAFF
NA | NA | TRBJ1-4 | TRBV5-4 | TGTGCCAGCAGCCCCGGGACACCAACTAATGAAAAACTGTTTTTT | CASSPGTPTNEKLFF
NA | TRBD2 | TRBJ2-5 | TRBV2 | TGTGCCAGCAGAAGGACTAGCGGGGGAGGGGAGACCCAGTACTTC | CASRRTSGGGETQYF
NA | TRBD1 | TRBJ2-7 | TRBV4-3 | TGCGCCAGCAGCCAGGATGGGACAGTAGGCTACGAGCAGTACTTC | CASSQDGTVGYEQYF
NA | NA | TRBJ1-4 | TRBV28 | TGTGCCAGCAGTTCCCCGGGGGAGGCTAATGAAAAACTGTTTTTT | CASSSPGEANEKLFF
NA | TRBD2 | TRBJ2-1 | TRBV18 | TGTGCCAGCTCACCACGAAGGCCTGGGACTAGCGGGGGCGTCTACAATGAGCAGTTCTTC | CASSPRRPGTSGGVYNEQFF
NA | NA | TRBJ2-5 | TRBV6-1 | TGTGCCAGCAGTGAAGCCCGGCGGGTGGAGGAGACCCAGTACTTC | CASSEARRVEETQYF